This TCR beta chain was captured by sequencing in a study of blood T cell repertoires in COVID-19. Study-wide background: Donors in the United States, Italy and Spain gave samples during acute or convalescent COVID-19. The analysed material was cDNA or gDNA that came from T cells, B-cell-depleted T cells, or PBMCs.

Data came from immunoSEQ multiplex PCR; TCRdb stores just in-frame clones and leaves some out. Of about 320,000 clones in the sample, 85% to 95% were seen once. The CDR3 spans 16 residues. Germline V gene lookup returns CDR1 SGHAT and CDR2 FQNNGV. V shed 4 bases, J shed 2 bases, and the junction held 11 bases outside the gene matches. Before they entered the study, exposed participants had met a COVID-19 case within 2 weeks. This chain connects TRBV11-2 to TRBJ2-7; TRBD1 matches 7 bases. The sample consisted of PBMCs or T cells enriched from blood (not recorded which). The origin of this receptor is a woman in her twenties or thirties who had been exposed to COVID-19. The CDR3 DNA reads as TGTGCCAGCAGCTCCTTATCCGGGACAGTAACCTACGAGCAGTACTTC. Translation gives CASSSLSGTVTYEQYF.